This T cell receptor (beta chain) was captured in a study of cytomegalovirus exposure and HLA in healthy donors. A multiplex PCR was run with 60 Vbeta primers and 13 Jbeta primers. In the study's own analysis: In a later analysis, the count reached roughly 80 million unique TCR beta chains, with 9 million to 11 million shared. Measured with immunoSEQ multiplex PCR; TCRdb has only the in-frame clones, and not every one. V and J calls and clone size are those listed in that table; D and trimming were worked out from the DNA. The sample has approximately 100,000 clones; under 80% are singletons. The CDR3 length is 15 residues. V gave up 0 bases and J gave up 0 bases, with 8 bases separating them. Germline CDR1 and CDR2: LGHNA and YNFKEQ. Donors showed nominal health when sampled, although they likely had unrecorded immune exposures.

Input material: PBMCs. V and J are TRBV4-2 and TRBJ2-5; no firm D call. The source of this sequence is a woman aged 18-29 years in good health and CMV-seropositive. CDR3 DNA: TGTGCCAGCAGCCAAGATTTGTCGTACCAAGAGACCCAGTACTTC. It is translated as CASSQDLSYQETQYF.